This entry lists 24 T cell receptor beta chains sequenced from one sample in a study of T cells expressing NK-cell markers. TCRdb reprocessed the 5' RACE reads; each CDR3 protein has one entry and no DNA is given. This sample's clone table lists a few hundred thousand distinct CDR3 sequences. Input material: blood T cells: a sorted CD56 or NKG2C T cell subset, CD4+ or CD8+ T cells, or bulk PBMC T cells (not recorded which). The receptors shown here come from a man aged 18 to 29 in good health.

The J gene is TRBJ2-2, the V gene TRBV7-9; there is no DNA to check the TCRdb D call of TRBD1. In germline, CDR1 is SEHNR, CDR2 FQNEAQ (reference sequence). This CDR3 has 16 residues. The CDR3 sequence: CASSLRGARSTGELFF. The variable domain in full, completed from reference TRBV7-9 and TRBJ2-2, reads DTGVSQNPRHKITKRGQNVTFRCDPISEHNRLYWYRQTLGQGPEFLTYFQNEAQLEKSRLLSDRFSAERPKGSFSTLEIQRTEQGDSAMYLCASSLRGARSTGELFFGEGSRLTVL.

The J gene is TRBJ2-3, the V gene TRBV12-3 or TRBV12-4; TCRdb's D gene call, TRBD1, goes unchecked for lack of DNA. This CDR3 has 18 amino acids. CDR3 sequence reads: CASSPRDRGSTSTDTQYF.

The V gene is TRBV4-1, the J gene TRBJ1-1; as DNA is missing, the TRBD1 call by TCRdb cannot be tested. The length of the CDR3 is 16 residues. CDR1 and CDR2 (germline): MGHRA, YSYEKL. CDR3 amino acids: CASSQDRIDSLSEAFF.

CDR3 sequence reads: CASRREPSSTDTQYF. This chain links TRBV27 with TRBJ2-3; TCRdb's D call of TRBD2 is untestable without DNA. The germline CDR1 and CDR2 sequences are MNHEY and SMNVEV (reference sequence). The CDR3 has 15 amino acids.

The chain has TRBV20-1 and TRBJ2-7; TCRdb indicates TRBD2, and absent DNA this call remains unverified. The CDR3 contains 14 residues. CDR1 is DFQATT and CDR2 is SNEGSKA in the germline V gene (reference sequence). CDR3 region: CSASLPSRAGEQYF.

The gene calls are TRBV11-3 and TRBJ2-2; TCRdb gives TRBD2 as the D gene, but with no DNA this cannot be confirmed. The CDR3 is made up of 16 amino acids. Germline assignment: CDR1 SGHNT and CDR2 YENEEA. CDR3 amino acids: CASSPTKREDTGELFF.

The chain couples TRBV12-3 or TRBV12-4 to TRBJ1-2. The CDR3 runs 11 residues. The CDR3 reads CASSWRGGYTF.

The chain recombines TRBV5-1 with TRBJ2-3; there is no DNA to check the TCRdb D call of TRBD2. CDR3 length: 13 residues. Germline V gene data show CDR1 as SGHRS and CDR2 as YFSETQ. The CDR3: CASSKKTSDTQYF. The full variable domain, completed using reference TRBV5-1 and TRBJ2-3, is KAGVTQTPRYLIKTRGQQVTLSCSPISGHRSVSWYQQTPGQGLQFLFEYFSETQRNKGNFPGRFSGRQFSNSRSEMNVSTLELGDSALYLCASSKKTSDTQYFGPGTRLTVL.

This rearrangement joins TRBV21-1 to TRBJ2-7; TCRdb's assignment of TRBD2 cannot be checked, as there is no DNA. TRBV21-1 counts as a pseudogene. This CDR3 region has 16 residues. This chain's CDR3 is CASSKEGLAESYEQYF.

The gene calls are TRBV3-1 and TRBJ2-2; TCRdb names TRBD2, which stays unverified in the absence of DNA. This CDR3 contains 15 residues. Germline lookup yields CDR1 LGHDT and CDR2 YNNKEL (reference sequence). Here the CDR3 reads CASSLLAGAPGELFF. The complete variable domain, with remaining parts taken from reference TRBV3-1 and TRBJ2-2, reads DTAVSQTPKYLVTQMGNDKSIKCEQNLGHDTMYWYKQDSKKFLKIMFSYNNKELIINETVPNRFSPKSPDKAHLNLHINSLELGDSAVYFCASSLLAGAPGELFFGEGSRLTVL.

The rearrangement links TRBV2 to TRBJ1-6. This CDR3 has 14 amino acids. Germline V gives CDR1 SNHLY, CDR2 FYNNEI. CDR3: CASSGGGQYSPLHF.

The rearrangement joins TRBV29-1 to TRBJ2-1; the D call of TRBD2 rests on TCRdb alone, since no DNA is present to check it. Germline CDR1 is SQVTM and CDR2 is ANQGSEA. The CDR3 contains 15 residues. The CDR3 sequence is CSAARAGGPLNEQFF.

J is TRBJ1-1 and V is TRBV28; TCRdb lists TRBD1, though no DNA is available to test this call. This CDR3 region has 15 residues. Germline V CDR1 and CDR2: MDHEN, SYDVKM. CDR3: CASRTRDTLNTEAFF. The complete variable domain, with remaining parts taken from reference TRBV28 and TRBJ1-1, reads DVKVTQSSRYLVKRTGEKVFLECVQDMDHENMFWYRQDPGLGLRLIYFSYDVKMKEKGDIPEGYSVSREKKERFSLILESASTNQTSMYLCASRTRDTLNTEAFFGQGTRLTVV.

The chain couples TRBV7-8 to TRBJ2-1; TCRdb names TRBD1, which stays unverified in the absence of DNA. Germline V gene lookup returns CDR1 SGHVS and CDR2 FQNEAQ. The CDR3 spans 13 residues. The CDR3 is CASSRGQFYEQFF.

The CDR3: CSAPDRRGYEQYF. The chain carries TRBV20-1 and TRBJ2-7; TCRdb proposes TRBD1, but this gene call is untestable without DNA. CDR1 DFQATT and CDR2 SNEGSKA come from the germline V gene (reference sequence). The CDR3 extends over 13 amino acids.

The chain carries TRBV27 and TRBJ1-5; TCRdb picks TRBD1, but there is no DNA to check that call. The CDR3 extends over 15 amino acids. Germline V lookup: CDR1 MNHEY, CDR2 SMNVEV (reference sequence). The chain's CDR3 is CASSPRGQGNQPQHF.

The chain carries TRBV5-1 and TRBJ1-6. Germline values: CDR1 SGHRS, CDR2 YFSETQ. The CDR3 loop spans 15 amino acids. CDR3 in amino acids: CASSLDRRTGGTLHF.

The chain has TRBV27 and TRBJ1-5. From germline, CDR1 is MNHEY and CDR2 SMNVEV (reference sequence). The CDR3 spans 11 residues. CDR3 region: CASRALRPQHF.

V gene TRBV6-5 combines with J gene TRBJ2-1. This CDR3 has 11 residues. Germline values: CDR1 MNHEY, CDR2 SVGAGI. This chain's CDR3 is CASGSYNEQFF.

The V gene is TRBV20-1, the J gene TRBJ1-3. The germline V gene encodes CDR1 DFQATT and CDR2 SNEGSKA (reference sequence). CDR3 length: 16 amino acids. The chain's CDR3 is CSASSPFTGSGNTIYF.

The J gene is TRBJ2-3, the V gene TRBV5-1. The CDR3 consists of 16 residues. Germline V lookup: CDR1 SGHRS, CDR2 YFSETQ. The CDR3 protein is CASSLRTLGVADTQYF.

V usage is TRBV20-1 and J usage is TRBJ2-7; the TRBD2 assignment by TCRdb is unverifiable without DNA. Germline V lookup: CDR1 DFQATT, CDR2 SNEGSKA (reference sequence). The CDR3 covers 14 residues. The CDR3: CSALRTSGRDEQYF.

This chain connects TRBV5-1 to TRBJ2-6; the TCRdb D gene call, TRBD1, has no DNA to confirm it. CDR3 length equals 17 residues. Germline V gene lookup returns CDR1 SGHRS and CDR2 YFSETQ. CDR3 residues: CASSSGTGPRGANVLTF.

The genes are TRBV15 and TRBJ2-1; as DNA is missing, the TRBD2 call by TCRdb cannot be tested. The CDR3 covers 16 residues. Germline lookup yields CDR1 LNHNV and CDR2 YYDKDF (reference sequence). This CDR3 is CATSRDLTSGLGEQFF.